What follows are 3 T cell receptor beta chains derived from one specimen sequenced in a study of cytomegalovirus exposure and HLA in healthy donors. The PCR used 60 Vbeta and 13 Jbeta primers. Generated by immunoSEQ multiplex PCR, the TCRdb table keeps only in-frame clones and is missing some. The table has just over 70,000 clones, about 67% seen once. The sequenced material came from PBMCs. The source of these receptors is a human donor in good health.

This rearrangement joins TRBV29-1 to TRBJ2-1; TRBD2 matches 10 bases. J lost 8 bases, V lost 7 bases, and 8 bases had no gene match. Per germline, CDR1 SQVTM and CDR2 ANQGSEA. This CDR3 is built from 13 residues. The DNA of the CDR3 is TGCAGCGCAAGCGGGAGGGCCCTAGATGAGCAGTTCTTC. The encoded protein is CSASGRALDEQFF.

The chain joins TRBV30 to TRBJ1-5, with D unclear. CDR1 and CDR2 from the germline V gene are GTSNPN and SVGIG (reference sequence). The CDR3 runs 13 residues. V lost 0 bases and J 3 bases, leaving 6 bases between the germline ends. The CDR3 here is CAWSVSFNQPQHF. CDR3 sequence (DNA): TGTGCCTGGAGTGTCAGTTTCAATCAGCCCCAGCATTTT.

The chain joins TRBV6-5 to TRBJ2-1; 9 bases align to TRBD1. The CDR3 length is 15 residues. Unmatched junction bases numbered 3, after V lost 6 bases and J lost 0 bases. In germline, CDR1 is MNHEY, CDR2 SVGAGI. The CDR3 reads CASRPDRGSYNEQFF. The CDR3, as DNA: TGTGCCAGCAGACCGGACAGGGGCTCCTACAATGAGCAGTTCTTC.